The entry below describes one T cell receptor beta chain. Its antigen is unidentified. The sample comes from a study of cytomegalovirus exposure and HLA in healthy donors. The method was immunoSEQ multiplex PCR; TCRdb's version includes in-frame clones alone and lacks a portion of them. Altogether 150,000 to 170,000 clones are present, 75% to 90% being singletons, with the ten largest covering approximately 20%. The germline V gene encodes CDR1 LNHDA and CDR2 SQIVND (reference sequence). The V segment lost 5 bases and the J segment 4 bases; nucleotides outside the gene matches: 5. The CDR3 covers 14 residues. Findings and caveats of the study: The classifier was said to identify cytomegalovirus status with high specificity and sensitivity. Investigators reported 150 to 200 TCR beta chains as tied to cytomegalovirus.

The V and J genes are TRBV19 and TRBJ1-2, with 9 nucleotides matching TRBD1. The TCR was taken from a man younger than 35 in good health and CMV-seropositive. The sequenced sample was PBMCs. The CDR3 DNA follows: TGTGCCAGTAGTCTACAGGGGGCTCCCTATGGCTACACCTTC. Residues: CASSLQGAPYGYTF.